The rows below give T cell receptor beta chains drawn from one sample of a study of blood T cells in healthy people across ages. TCRdb called the 5' RACE reads again in MiXCR, with one record for every CDR3 protein. Of over 950,000 distinct CDR3 sequences in the sample, approximately 38% are singletons; the top ten hold about an eighth. The sequencing input was blood. These receptors all come from a man aged 18 to 29 in good health. CDR3s include the opening cysteine and the closing phenylalanine or tryptophan. D genes are given only for firm matches.

D gene: TRBD1
V gene: TRBV15
J gene: TRBJ1-2
CDR3 protein: CATSTTGGLYGYTF

D gene: NA
V gene: TRBV12-5
J gene: TRBJ1-1
CDR3 protein: CASVSSTRNTEAFF

D gene: NA
V gene: TRBV6-2/TRBV6-3
J gene: TRBJ1-5
CDR3 protein: CASSQGYSNQPQHF

D gene: NA
V gene: TRBV30
J gene: TRBJ1-2
CDR3 protein: CAWSVQGQVKFGGYTF

D gene: NA
V gene: TRBV5-1
J gene: TRBJ2-2
CDR3 protein: CASSFQGGGTGELFF

D gene: NA
V gene: TRBV28
J gene: TRBJ1-5
CDR3 protein: CASSPLTGYHLNQPQHF

D gene: TRBD1
V gene: TRBV20-1
J gene: TRBJ1-4
CDR3 protein: CSGRQGDEKLFF

D gene: NA
V gene: TRBV2
J gene: TRBJ1-2
CDR3 protein: CASSQYDRLNYGYTF

D gene: TRBD2
V gene: TRBV20-1
J gene: NA
CDR3 protein: CSARGLAGGRMTQYF

D gene: NA
V gene: TRBV6-1
J gene: TRBJ1-5
CDR3 protein: CASSRDILRGGDQPQHF

D gene: NA
V gene: TRBV18
J gene: TRBJ1-5
CDR3 protein: CASSPPILQPQHF

D gene: NA
V gene: TRBV12-3/TRBV12-4
J gene: NA
CDR3 protein: CASSLRAHGGEQYF

D gene: NA
V gene: TRBV6-6
J gene: TRBJ2-5
CDR3 protein: CASSYDWGFDEQYF

D gene: TRBD2
V gene: TRBV20-1
J gene: TRBJ2-1
CDR3 protein: CSAAPSRLAGKNEQFF

D gene: NA
V gene: TRBV27
J gene: TRBJ1-1
CDR3 protein: CASSYNPGRNTEAFF

D gene: TRBD2
V gene: TRBV4-3
J gene: TRBJ2-7
CDR3 protein: CASSPRLAGVYEQYF

D gene: NA
V gene: TRBV20-1
J gene: TRBJ1-6
CDR3 protein: CSAEGPPNSPLHF

D gene: NA
V gene: TRBV7-8
J gene: TRBJ2-5
CDR3 protein: CASSLGTRGTQYF

D gene: NA
V gene: TRBV5-6
J gene: TRBJ1-1
CDR3 protein: CASSFIGGTEAFF

D gene: TRBD1
V gene: TRBV11-2
J gene: TRBJ2-7
CDR3 protein: CASSLNRDRAYEQYF

D gene: NA
V gene: TRBV27
J gene: TRBJ1-2
CDR3 protein: CASKPGPGSGYTF

D gene: NA
V gene: TRBV5-1
J gene: TRBJ2-3
CDR3 protein: CASSLGSSTDTQYF

D gene: TRBD1
V gene: TRBV27
J gene: TRBJ1-4
CDR3 protein: CASSFRGRSNEKLFF

D gene: TRBD2
V gene: TRBV9
J gene: TRBJ2-3
CDR3 protein: CASSGTSGGGSTDTQYF

D gene: NA
V gene: TRBV2
J gene: TRBJ1-2
CDR3 protein: CASSATRTAYGYTF

D gene: NA
V gene: TRBV29-1
J gene: TRBJ1-2
CDR3 protein: CSVGLGARGYTF

D gene: NA
V gene: TRBV3-1
J gene: TRBJ2-7
CDR3 protein: CASGRTPSYEQYF

D gene: TRBD1
V gene: TRBV7-2
J gene: TRBJ2-7
CDR3 protein: CASSLTGASYEQYF

D gene: NA
V gene: TRBV20-1
J gene: TRBJ2-4
CDR3 protein: CSASSGAQEQYF

D gene: NA
V gene: TRBV7-9
J gene: TRBJ1-2
CDR3 protein: CASRSDYGYTF

D gene: NA
V gene: TRBV7-9
J gene: TRBJ1-2
CDR3 protein: CASSSGATHYGYTF

D gene: TRBD1
V gene: TRBV5-6
J gene: TRBJ1-1
CDR3 protein: CASSLSGGRDEAFF

D gene: TRBD2
V gene: TRBV12-3/TRBV12-4
J gene: TRBJ2-5
CDR3 protein: CASSLIAGAHNEQYF

D gene: NA
V gene: TRBV4-1
J gene: TRBJ1-6
CDR3 protein: CASSQRDDNSPLHF

D gene: TRBD1
V gene: TRBV29-1
J gene: TRBJ2-5
CDR3 protein: CSVAAGQGAAMYF

D gene: TRBD1
V gene: TRBV6-2/TRBV6-3
J gene: TRBJ1-2
CDR3 protein: CASTTEGQTNYGYTF

D gene: NA
V gene: TRBV10-3
J gene: TRBJ1-2
CDR3 protein: CAISESIRQGANYGYTF

D gene: NA
V gene: TRBV5-6
J gene: TRBJ2-1
CDR3 protein: CASSLGARGYNEQFF

D gene: NA
V gene: TRBV12-3/TRBV12-4
J gene: TRBJ1-2
CDR3 protein: CASSLGGVVGGYTF

D gene: NA
V gene: TRBV4-1
J gene: TRBJ1-5
CDR3 protein: CASSQDRRINQPQHF

D gene: NA
V gene: TRBV5-6
J gene: TRBJ1-2
CDR3 protein: CASSLGQVANYGYTF

D gene: TRBD1
V gene: TRBV6-2/TRBV6-3
J gene: TRBJ2-5
CDR3 protein: CASSPDRGLIEQYF

D gene: TRBD1
V gene: TRBV12-3/TRBV12-4
J gene: TRBJ1-5
CDR3 protein: CASRRGTGVGQPQHF

D gene: TRBD2
V gene: TRBV4-2
J gene: TRBJ2-3
CDR3 protein: CASSHPFGTRGTDTQYF

D gene: NA
V gene: TRBV29-1
J gene: TRBJ1-1
CDR3 protein: CSVGVKAGTEAFF

D gene: NA
V gene: TRBV12-3/TRBV12-4
J gene: TRBJ1-2
CDR3 protein: CASSFGGKTYGYTF

D gene: TRBD1
V gene: TRBV20-1
J gene: TRBJ1-6
CDR3 protein: CSARTGWNSPPHF

D gene: NA
V gene: TRBV27
J gene: TRBJ1-5
CDR3 protein: CASSAGRSNQPQHF

D gene: NA
V gene: TRBV7-2
J gene: TRBJ1-2
CDR3 protein: CASSLTPAPGKKGYTF

D gene: TRBD1
V gene: TRBV25-1
J gene: TRBJ2-7
CDR3 protein: CASSEKPTGASYEQYF

D gene: NA
V gene: TRBV2
J gene: TRBJ1-1
CDR3 protein: CATRKQGRLNTEAFF

D gene: TRBD2
V gene: TRBV27
J gene: TRBJ2-3
CDR3 protein: CASSPGLAGVDTQYF

D gene: NA
V gene: TRBV5-1
J gene: TRBJ2-2
CDR3 protein: CASSLGEGMAGELFF